The 9 T cell receptor beta chains listed next were all sequenced from one sample in a study of radiation and T cells in renal cell carcinoma. Generated by immunoSEQ multiplex PCR, the TCRdb table keeps only in-frame clones and is missing some. The data contain approximately 80,000 clones, about nine tenths of them seen just once; the ten biggest clones take up more than 4.5%. Time point denoted: blood 4 weeks post-SBRT, at nephrectomy. The treatment: 15 Gy SBRT to primary tumor, nephrectomy 4 weeks later. Sequencing used blood, obtained from a patient whose treatment included radiotherapy and nephrectomy. The origin of the receptors is a woman in her seventies with renal cell carcinoma.

The genes are TRBV30 and TRBJ1-2; unclear D gene. V lost 0 bases, J lost 3 bases, and 5 bases lay in between. This CDR3 comprises 12 residues. Germline CDR1 GTSNPN, CDR2 SVGIG (reference sequence). In nucleotides, the CDR3 is TGTGCCTGGAGTGTACGAGACTATGGCTACACCTTC. Protein sequence: CAWSVRDYGYTF.

With respect to this clone: Other DNA sequences of this sample code for an identical CDR3. V usage is TRBV5-1 and J usage is TRBJ2-3; 9 nucleotides agree with TRBD2. There are 16 residues in the CDR3. V shed 0 bases, J shed 6 bases, and the junction held 8 bases outside the gene matches. Germline V gene lookup returns CDR1 SGHRS and CDR2 YFSETQ. In DNA, the CDR3 is TGCGCCAGCAGCTTGGACGGGGCGGGGGGGCCCGATACGCAGTATTTT. Translated, it gives CASSLDGAGGPDTQYF.

The chain joins TRBV5-6 to TRBJ2-2, with D maybe TRBD1 (5 bases). In germline, CDR1 is SGHDT, CDR2 YYEEEE. The CDR3 length is 16 residues. The V end lost 2 bases, the J end lost 4 bases, and 15 bases lay between the germline ends. The CDR3 DNA sequence: TGTGCCAGCAGCTTAATGGCAGGGTCAACCACCGGGGAGCTGTTTTTT. This codes for CASSLMAGSTTGELFF.

CDR3 sequence: CASSIEGGRGAFF. CDR3 nucleotides: TGTGCCAGTAGTATAGAGGGGGGCAGGGGAGCTTTCTTT. The chain employs TRBV19 and TRBJ1-1; the D gene is possibly TRBD1 (6 bases). The CDR3 is 13 amino acids. Trimming cost V 0 bases and J 10 bases, with 12 bases left between them. Germline V gives CDR1 LNHDA, CDR2 SQIVND (reference sequence).

This chain connects TRBV7-2 to TRBJ2-2, with D hard to call. Per the germline V gene, CDR1 is SGHTA and CDR2 is FQGNSA. This CDR3 comprises 14 residues. With 0 bases removed from V and 7 bases from J, the gap between germline ends came to 9 bases. The CDR3 here is CASSLAGSLGELFF. The CDR3 nucleotides are TGTGCCAGCAGCTTAGCAGGGTCTCTCGGGGAGCTGTTTTTT. The entire variable domain, with the rest obtained from reference TRBV7-2 and TRBJ2-2, is as follows: GAGVSQSPSNKVTEKGKDVELRCDPISGHTALYWYRQSLGQGLEFLIYFQGNSAPDKSGLPSDRFSAERTGGSVSTLTIQRTQQEDSAVYLCASSLAGSLGELFFGEGSRLTVL.

This chain connects TRBV5-5 to TRBJ2-7; either TRBD1 or TRBD2 may fit D (5 bases each). From germline, CDR1 is SGHKS and CDR2 YYEKEE (reference sequence). CDR3 length: 15 amino acids. Trimming pared 4 bases from V and 2 bases from J, leaving 16 bases between. This chain's CDR3 is CASSRIGTVPYEQYF. The CDR3, as DNA: TGTGCCAGCAGCCGTATCGGGACGGTACCCTACGAGCAGTACTTC.

The chain couples TRBV5-1 to TRBJ2-6, with D unclear. Germline V gene data show CDR1 as SGHRS and CDR2 as YFSETQ. This CDR3 comprises 16 residues. V was clipped by 0 bases and J by 0 bases, with 7 bases between them. CDR3 DNA sequence: TGCGCCAGCAGCTTGGGGCTGGGCTCTGGGGCCAACGTCCTGACTTTC. Translation: CASSLGLGSGANVLTF.

The chain uses TRBV11-2 and TRBJ2-5, with TRBD2 matching 10 bases. J lost 4 bases, V lost 6 bases, and 11 bases had no gene match. This CDR3 comprises 16 residues. Per germline, CDR1 SGHAT and CDR2 FQNNGV. The CDR3 spells CASSRPGLARRETQYF. Here the CDR3 DNA reads TGTGCCAGCAGTCGACCGGGACTAGCGCGGCGAGAGACCCAGTACTTC.

The chain uses TRBV6-6 and TRBJ2-1; TRBD2 matches 10 bases. The germline V gene encodes CDR1 MNHNY and CDR2 SVGAGI (reference sequence). The CDR3 consists of 15 residues. J lost 5 bases, V lost 4 bases, and 5 bases had no gene match. CDR3 amino acids: CASSSWLAGDNEQFF. CDR3 in DNA: TGTGCCAGCAGTTCCTGGCTAGCGGGGGACAATGAGCAGTTCTTC.